The 19 T cell receptor beta chains reported below all come from one sample, sequenced in a study of blood T cell repertoires in COVID-19. Sequenced by immunoSEQ multiplex PCR; TCRdb stores in-frame clones only, minus some. This table has some 170,000 clones, about three quarters appearing once. The sequencing sample was made of peripheral blood. The source of these receptors is a woman between 45 and 60 years old with active or convalescent COVID-19.

Remarks on this clone: The sample has other DNA sequences that encode this CDR3 too. The rearrangement joins TRBV6-1 to TRBJ1-5; 8 bases match TRBD1. With V trimmed by 2 bases and J by 5 bases, 5 bases remained unmatched. From germline, CDR1 is MNHNS and CDR2 SASEGT. The CDR3 is 15 residues long. For the CDR3, the DNA is TGTGCCAGCAGTGAAACAGGGGGGGTAGATCAGCCCCAGCATTTT. Protein sequence: CASSETGGVDQPQHF.

The V gene is TRBV19, the J gene TRBJ1-1; D possibly corresponds to TRBD1 (6 bases). The CDR3 is made up of 17 amino acids. The ends were cut back, 4 bases at V and 0 bases at J, with 18 bases in the middle. Looked up from germline, CDR1 is LNHDA and CDR2 is SQIVND (reference sequence). The CDR3 region is CASSRADSAFMNTEAFF. The CDR3 bases are TGTGCCAGTAGTAGGGCGGACAGTGCTTTTATGAACACTGAAGCTTTCTTT.

The rearrangement links TRBV5-1 to TRBJ1-5, with D possibly matching TRBD1 (5 bases). This CDR3 region has 12 residues. CDR1 is SGHRS and CDR2 is YFSETQ in the germline V gene. V lost 6 bases and J 9 bases, leaving 13 bases between the germline ends. For the CDR3, the DNA is TGCGCCAGCAACTCCGGGGGGAGGCCCCAGCATTTT. Its protein product is CASNSGGRPQHF.

This chain joins TRBV18 and TRBJ2-1, with a tentative D call TRBD2 (6 bases). Trimming pared 6 bases from V and 3 bases from J, leaving 24 bases between. The CDR3 extends over 18 amino acids. Germline CDR1 reads KGHSH; CDR2 reads LQKENI. The CDR3 region is CASSTPIAGEESYNEQFF. CDR3 DNA: TGTGCCAGCTCCACCCCTATTGCCGGGGAGGAGAGCTACAATGAGCAGTTCTTC.

The chain is built from TRBV18 and TRBJ2-3; maybe TRBD2 (6 bases). This CDR3 is 16 amino acids long. V was cut by 6 bases and J by 1 base, with 17 bases left in between. Germline V CDR1 and CDR2: KGHSH, LQKENI. The CDR3 DNA is TGTGCCAGCTCCCCGCTGAAGGCTAGCGGCACAGATACGCAGTATTTT. Translation: CASSPLKASGTDTQYF. The entire variable domain, with the rest obtained from reference TRBV18 and TRBJ2-3, is as follows: NAGVMQNPRHLVRRRGQEARLRCSPMKGHSHVYWYRQLPEEGLKFMVYLQKENIIDESGMPKERFSAEFPKEGPSILRIQQVVRGDSAAYFCASSPLKASGTDTQYFGPGTRLTVL.

CDR3 nucleotide sequence: TGTGCCAGCAGCGTTTCGGCTGACAGGGGAGCTTTCTTT. This encodes CASSVSADRGAFF. The J gene is TRBJ1-1, the V gene TRBV9, with 8 bases aligning to TRBD1. Germline V CDR1 and CDR2: SGDLS, YYNGEE. The J segment lost 10 bases and the V segment lost 2 bases, leaving 7 bases of the junction unmatched. The CDR3 consists of 13 residues.

This clone was picked up one time. The V and J genes are TRBV2 and TRBJ1-5; possible D gene TRBD1, 5 bases. CDR3 length: 14 residues. The V and J ends lost 5 bases and 3 bases respectively, with 11 bases between them. Germline V gene sequence: CDR1 SNHLY, CDR2 FYNNEI. The CDR3 protein is CASSIGGDNQPQHF. CDR3 sequence (DNA): TGTGCCAGCAGTATCGGAGGGGACAATCAGCCCCAGCATTTT.

The rearrangement uses TRBV7-6 and TRBJ2-5; no firm D call. The CDR3 is made up of 13 amino acids. Trimming cost V 0 bases and J 2 bases, with 4 bases left between them. The germline gives CDR1 SGHVS, CDR2 FNYEAQ. The CDR3, as DNA: TGTGCCAGCAGCTTAGCGTTACAAGAGACCCAGTACTTC. Translating it yields CASSLALQETQYF. Looking up the rest from reference TRBV7-6 and TRBJ2-5 gives the full variable domain: GAGVSQSPRYKVTKRGQDVALRCDPISGHVSLYWYRQALGQGPEFLTYFNYEAQQDKSGLPNDRFSAERPEGSISTLTIQRTEQRDSAMYRCASSLALQETQYFGPGTRLLVL.

The chain combines TRBV7-8 with TRBJ1-6; D gene uncertain. This CDR3 has 12 amino acids. Germline lookup yields CDR1 SGHVS and CDR2 FQNEAQ. V lost 5 bases, J lost 10 bases, and 9 bases lay in between. CDR3 coding DNA: TGTGCCAGCAGCCGCGGGAACTCACCCCTCCACTTT. Amino acid sequence: CASSRGNSPLHF. The entire variable domain, with the rest obtained from reference TRBV7-8 and TRBJ1-6, is as follows: GAGVSQSPRYKVAKRGQDVALRCDPISGHVSLFWYQQALGQGPEFLTYFQNEAQLDKSGLPSDRFFAERPEGSVSTLKIQRTQQEDSAVYLCASSRGNSPLHFGNGTRLTVT.

V is TRBV2 and J is TRBJ1-1; 7 bases fit TRBD1. This CDR3 region has 16 residues. J was trimmed by 2 bases and V by 7 bases; bases with no gene match: 13. Germline CDR1 SNHLY, CDR2 FYNNEI. The CDR3 sequence is CASTKQRGTVNTEAFF. The CDR3 region has the DNA TGTGCCAGCACCAAACAAAGGGGGACAGTCAACACTGAAGCTTTCTTT.

This clone appeared once. V usage is TRBV2 and J usage is TRBJ2-3, with 8 bases aligning to TRBD2. The V segment lost 5 bases and the J segment 4 bases; nucleotides outside the gene matches: 8. The CDR3 totals 15 residues. Germline CDR1 reads SNHLY; CDR2 reads FYNNEI. CDR3 sequence reads: CASSWGLGGADTQYF. CDR3 in DNA: TGTGCCAGCAGTTGGGGACTAGGTGGGGCAGATACGCAGTATTTT.

The chain combines TRBV4-2 with TRBJ1-6; no reliable D call. Germline CDR1 is LGHNA and CDR2 is YNFKEQ. The CDR3 is made up of 17 amino acids. V lost 6 bases and J 0 bases, leaving 15 bases between the germline ends. The CDR3 nucleotides read TGTGCCAGCAGTCGAGGGCCGTCCGACTCCTATAATTCACCCCTCCACTTT. The encoded protein is CASSRGPSDSYNSPLHF.

This clone was counted a few times. V usage is TRBV24-1 and J usage is TRBJ2-1, with 7 bases fitting TRBD2. CDR3 length: 14 amino acids. Germline assignment: CDR1 KGHDR and CDR2 SFDVKD. Trimming took 6 bases from V and 5 from J; bases not matched to a gene: 6. The CDR3 coding sequence is TGTGCCACCAGTAAAACGGGAGGTCACAATGAGCAGTTCTTC. As protein: CATSKTGGHNEQFF.

The chain joins TRBV7-6 to TRBJ2-1, with TRBD2 identical over 9 bases. Germline V gene lookup returns CDR1 SGHVS and CDR2 FNYEAQ. The CDR3 consists of 16 residues. V lost 1 base, J lost 4 bases, and 5 bases stayed unmatched. Here the CDR3 DNA reads TGTGCCAGCAGCTTAGATCGTCTAGCGGGGTACAATGAGCAGTTCTTC. As protein: CASSLDRLAGYNEQFF.

This chain joins TRBV5-1 and TRBJ2-5; 7 bases match TRBD1. CDR3 length equals 15 residues. V shed 0 bases, J shed 0 bases, and the junction held 2 bases outside the gene matches. Germline V gene data show CDR1 as SGHRS and CDR2 as YFSETQ. The CDR3 loop is CASSLVGTDQETQYF. CDR3 DNA sequence: TGCGCCAGCAGCTTGGTTGGGACAGACCAAGAGACCCAGTACTTC.

This chain uses TRBV25-1 with TRBJ1-6; the D gene is possibly TRBD1 (5 bases). CDR3 size: 18 residues. V was pared by 4 bases and J by 0 bases, with 16 bases between. Looked up from germline, CDR1 is MGHDK and CDR2 is SYGVNS. CDR3 sequence (DNA): TGTGCCAGCAGTGCCGGACACGGGGGGAGCTCCTATAATTCACCCCTCCACTTT. Translating it yields CASSAGHGGSSYNSPLHF.

The genes are TRBV27 and TRBJ1-2, with D possibly TRBD1 on 6 matching bases. The CDR3 is 16 residues long. Trimming took 1 base from V and 5 from J, leaving 17 bases between them. Germline loops: CDR1 MNHEY, CDR2 SMNVEV (reference sequence). The DNA of the CDR3 is TGTGCCAGCAGTTTATATCCCCAGACAGGCGGATATGGCTACACCTTC. Amino acid sequence: CASSLYPQTGGYGYTF.

This chain connects TRBV2 to TRBJ1-1, with 9 positions matching TRBD1. The V gene's germline CDR1 is SNHLY and CDR2 FYNNEI. CDR3 length: 14 amino acids. Trimming at V came to 6 bases and at J to 1 base, leaving 3 bases not matched to a gene. The CDR3 loop reads CASSQQGANTEAFF. The CDR3 bases are TGTGCCAGCAGCCAACAGGGGGCGAACACTGAAGCTTTCTTT.

This clone was seen only a few times. This chain links TRBV14 with TRBJ1-4, with 8 nucleotides matching TRBD1. The CDR3 is 17 residues long. Germline assignment: CDR1 SGHDN and CDR2 FVKESK. V shed 6 bases and J 1 base; nucleotides not matched to a gene: 10. The CDR3 DNA reads as TGTGCCAGCAGTCCCGGGACAGGAGGAGTAACTAATGAAAAACTGTTTTTT. Translating it yields CASSPGTGGVTNEKLFF.